Each of the 32 T cell receptor beta chains below was sequenced from the same sample in a study of T-cell reconstitution after alpha-beta-depleted transplantation in children. During its preparation, the TCRbeta library received unique molecular identifiers. Each CDR3 protein gets one entry after TCRdb re-called the PCR reads with MiXCR. The table shows under 350,000 distinct CDR3 sequences, with around 9.6% occurring only once. Sequences were derived from PBMCs from the stem cell graft donor, sampled from the stem cell graft. These TCRs come from a human donor who donated a stem cell graft to a child with SCID.

This clonotype was counted only a few times. The rearrangement links TRBV5-5 to TRBJ1-1, with D uncertain. Germline V CDR1 and CDR2: SGHKS, YYEKEE (reference sequence). This CDR3 has 14 amino acids. The V end lost 4 bases, the J end lost 0 bases, and 10 bases lay between the germline ends. In DNA form, the CDR3 reads TGTGCCAGCAGCCACAGTCTGATGAACACTGAAGCTTTCTTT. Its translation is CASSHSLMNTEAFF.

This clonotype showed up many times. The rearrangement uses TRBV7-9 and TRBJ2-2; the D gene is possibly TRBD2 (5 bases). Trimming stripped 0 bases from V and 5 bases from J, with 13 bases between. This CDR3 has 16 residues. CDR1 and CDR2 (germline): SEHNR, FQNEAQ (reference sequence). The CDR3 sequence is CASSLAKGGSTGELFF. The CDR3 coding sequence is TGTGCCAGCAGCTTAGCGAAGGGCGGGTCAACCGGGGAGCTGTTTTTT.

The J gene is TRBJ2-7, the V gene TRBV7-9; D might be TRBD1 (6 bases). Germline V lookup: CDR1 SEHNR, CDR2 FQNEAQ (reference sequence). CDR3 length: 13 amino acids. V was pared by 3 bases and J by 2 bases, with 8 bases between. The CDR3 sequence is CASSFNRAYEQYF. CDR3 in DNA: TGTGCCAGCAGCTTTAACAGGGCCTACGAGCAGTACTTC.

This clonotype was detected only a few times. The chain links TRBV12-3 or TRBV12-4 to TRBJ1-4, with D possibly TRBD1 on 6 matching bases. V lost 6 bases to trimming and J lost 8 bases, with 22 bases between them. This CDR3 comprises 16 residues. CDR3 sequence: CASSPGGVGAGEKLFF. In DNA form, the CDR3 reads TGTGCCAGCAGCCCAGGAGGTGTGGGGGCGGGGGAAAAACTGTTTTTT.

This clonotype appeared a few times. This rearrangement joins TRBV10-3 to TRBJ2-1; 7 bases are shared with TRBD1. Germline CDR1 reads ENHRY; CDR2 reads SYGVKD. This CDR3 is 17 amino acids long. V lost 4 bases, J lost 5 bases, and 14 bases stayed unmatched. This CDR3 is CAISGDPTGSPHNEQFF. The CDR3 region has the DNA TGTGCCATCAGTGGGGATCCGACAGGGAGCCCACACAATGAGCAGTTCTTC.

The chain carries TRBV7-2 and TRBJ2-2; D not certain. Germline-derived CDR1 and CDR2 are SGHTA and FQGNSA. V was pared by 6 bases and J by 3 bases, with 8 bases between. The CDR3 length is 13 residues. The CDR3 DNA sequence: TGTGCCAGCAGACCGGCGGACACCGGGGAGCTGTTTTTT. It yields the protein CASRPADTGELFF.

This clonotype was seen a few times. The chain recombines TRBV6-5 with TRBJ2-1; D is ambiguous. This CDR3 is 11 amino acids long. CDR1 MNHEY and CDR2 SVGAGI come from the germline V gene. V lost 8 bases, J lost 7 bases, and 9 bases lay in between. CDR3 loop: CASVGLNEQFF. The CDR3 nucleotides read TGTGCCAGCGTTGGGTTAAATGAGCAGTTCTTC.

This chain joins TRBV10-3 and TRBJ1-1; D is possibly TRBD1 (5 bases). This CDR3 contains 15 residues. Trimming left V 11 bases short and J 0 bases short, with 19 bases between. Germline CDR1 ENHRY, CDR2 SYGVKD. The CDR3 protein is CASLKTLGVNTEAFF. DNA for the CDR3: TGTGCCTCCCTAAAGACCCTGGGGGTGAACACTGAAGCTTTCTTT.

The rearrangement joins TRBV6-5 to TRBJ2-7, with D possibly TRBD1 on 5 matching bases. The length of the CDR3 is 15 residues. Trimming shortened V by 6 bases and J by 1 base, and 16 bases separated the two germline ends. Germline CDR1 reads MNHEY; CDR2 reads SVGAGI. The CDR3 spells CASSLKGFMSYEQYF. For the CDR3, the DNA is TGTGCCAGCAGCTTAAAGGGGTTTATGTCCTACGAGCAGTACTTC.

This rearrangement joins TRBV6-6 to TRBJ2-7; D is possibly TRBD2 (5 bases). The CDR3 is made up of 11 amino acids. Germline values: CDR1 MNHNY, CDR2 SVGAGI (reference sequence). Trimming took off 7 bases at V and 4 bases at J, with 8 bases between the two ends. CDR3 sequence (DNA): TGTGCCAGCATACTAGGATACGAGCAGTACTTC. This translates into CASILGYEQYF.

The chain carries TRBV5-1 and TRBJ1-1, with 11 bases identical to TRBD1. V gave up 6 bases and J gave up 12 bases; unmatched junction bases: 13. Germline CDR1 and CDR2: SGHRS and YFSETQ. This CDR3 is built from 14 residues. Written as DNA, the CDR3 is TGCGCCAGCAAACTACCCGGGACAGGGGGTAGGTCTTTCTTT. Translating it yields CASKLPGTGGRSFF.

CDR3 DNA sequence: TGTGCCAGCATCAGGGATGGGCATGAGCAGTTCTTC. Protein: CASIRDGHEQFF. The chain uses TRBV2 and TRBJ2-1; TRBD1 might be the D (5 bases). Trimming stripped 7 bases from V and 8 bases from J, with 12 bases between. Germline-derived CDR1 and CDR2 are SNHLY and FYNNEI. This CDR3 contains 12 residues.

This clonotype was observed a few times. V usage is TRBV10-2 and J usage is TRBJ2-7, with 8 bases that match TRBD2. Germline V gene data show CDR1 as WSHSY and CDR2 as SAAADI. The V segment lost 4 bases and the J segment 2 bases; nucleotides outside the gene matches: 7. This CDR3 has 15 amino acids. The CDR3, as DNA: TGCGCCAGCAGTGGAACGGCGGGGGGACCCTACGAGCAGTACTTC. Its translation: CASSGTAGGPYEQYF.

The V gene is TRBV7-9, the J gene TRBJ2-5; 7 nucleotides agree with TRBD1. After removal of 5 bases from V and 1 base from J, the junction contained 7 bases not matched to a gene. The CDR3 runs to 15 residues. CDR1 and CDR2 (germline): SEHNR, FQNEAQ (reference sequence). This CDR3 is CASSPPDRVQETQYF. Here the CDR3 DNA reads TGTGCCAGCAGCCCACCTGACAGGGTCCAAGAGACCCAGTACTTC.

CDR3 in amino acids: CASSLEGMSTEAFF. The CDR3 nucleotides read TGTGCCAGCAGCTTAGAGGGGATGAGCACTGAAGCTTTCTTT. The chain couples TRBV7-9 to TRBJ1-1; D is possibly TRBD1 (5 bases). The CDR3 consists of 14 residues. CDR1 is SEHNR and CDR2 is FQNEAQ in the germline V gene (reference sequence). Deletions cut 1 base from V and 4 bases from J, with 10 bases between.

This rearrangement joins TRBV6-1 to TRBJ1-6, with a weak D call TRBD1 (5 bases). Germline V lookup: CDR1 MNHNS, CDR2 SASEGT. The CDR3 has 15 residues. Trimming removed 7 bases from V and 7 bases from J, with 17 bases in between. CDR3 nucleotides: TGTGCCAGCACCACATCCGGGACGGGCAATTCACCCCTCCACTTT. It codes for CASTTSGTGNSPLHF.

The chain links TRBV20-1 to TRBJ1-1; D possibly corresponds to TRBD1 (6 bases). Trimming left V 6 bases short and J 4 bases short, with 12 bases between. Germline values: CDR1 DFQATT, CDR2 SNEGSKA (reference sequence). The CDR3 is made up of 12 amino acids. CDR3 protein: CSAGGGATEAFF. The CDR3 coding sequence is TGCAGTGCCGGAGGGGGGGCCACTGAAGCTTTCTTT.

This clonotype was recorded at least ten times. This sequence joins TRBV5-1 and TRBJ2-2; TRBD1 might be the D (6 bases). Trimming shortened V by 1 base and J by 4 bases, and 11 bases separated the two germline ends. The CDR3 extends over 15 amino acids. Germline-derived CDR1 and CDR2 are SGHRS and YFSETQ. The CDR3 sequence is CASSLRDIATGELFF. The CDR3 DNA follows: TGCGCCAGCAGCTTGCGGGACATCGCCACCGGGGAGCTGTTTTTT.

This chain joins TRBV5-1 and TRBJ2-5, with a possible D match to TRBD1 (5 bases). The germline V gene has CDR1 SGHRS and CDR2 YFSETQ. V gave up 7 bases and J gave up 2 bases, with 9 bases separating them. This CDR3 comprises 12 residues. CDR3 sequence reads: CASRRQQETQYF. CDR3 nucleotides: TGCGCCAGCCGGAGACAGCAAGAGACCCAGTACTTC.

This clonotype was detected a few times. The V call is TRBV7-2, the J call TRBJ2-1; 10 bases agree with TRBD2. Trimming removed 4 bases from V and 4 bases from J; junction bases left unmatched: 7. Germline CDR1 SGHTA, CDR2 FQGNSA. The CDR3 is made up of 16 amino acids. The CDR3 loop reads CASSSAGTSEYNEQFF. The CDR3 DNA reads as TGTGCCAGCAGCTCTGCCGGGACTAGCGAATACAATGAGCAGTTCTTC.

This clonotype has only a few counts. The gene calls are TRBV9 and TRBJ2-3; D may be TRBD1 (6 bases). The CDR3 has 15 amino acids. Germline V gene data show CDR1 as SGDLS and CDR2 as YYNGEE. V gave up 5 bases and J gave up 4 bases, with 17 bases separating them. CDR3 loop: CASSMPRGVPDTQYF. Written as DNA, the CDR3 is TGTGCCAGCAGTATGCCCAGGGGAGTCCCAGATACGCAGTATTTT.

The chain employs TRBV7-3 and TRBJ2-3; possibly TRBD1 for D (5 bases). The CDR3 consists of 15 residues. Trimming left V 4 bases short and J 2 bases short, with 13 bases between. From germline, CDR1 is SGHTA and CDR2 FQGTGA. CDR3 sequence (DNA): TGTGCCAGCAGCTCCCAGGGTACGGTCACAGATACGCAGTATTTT. Residues: CASSSQGTVTDTQYF.

In its sample, this clonotype was seen a few times. J is TRBJ2-2 and V is TRBV6-1; no reliable D call. V dropped 2 bases and J dropped 3 bases, with 7 bases sitting between them. This CDR3 has 14 amino acids. Germline loops: CDR1 MNHNS, CDR2 SASEGT. CDR3 residues: CASSESIYTGELFF. The CDR3 coding sequence is TGTGCCAGCAGTGAATCGATCTACACCGGGGAGCTGTTTTTT.

CDR3 in amino acids: CASSRHGQGNTEAFF. The CDR3 nucleotides read TGTGCCAGCAGCCGACACGGACAGGGGAACACTGAAGCTTTCTTT. The J gene is TRBJ1-1, the V gene TRBV12-3 or TRBV12-4, with 8 bases identical to TRBD1. V lost 6 bases, J lost 1 base, and 7 bases stayed unmatched. The CDR3 has 15 residues.

This chain links TRBV4-2 with TRBJ2-3; TRBD2 agrees at 10 bases. The CDR3 loop spans 17 amino acids. J lost 2 bases, V lost 0 bases, and 5 bases had no gene match. Germline-derived CDR1 and CDR2 are LGHNA and YNFKEQ. Here the CDR3 reads CASSQDTSGATTDTQYF. The CDR3 nucleotides read TGTGCCAGCAGCCAAGATACTAGCGGGGCAACCACAGATACGCAGTATTTT.

As regards this clonotype: The junction and the germline gene differ at one end; a read error may be behind it. The chain employs TRBV18 and TRBJ2-5; D is possibly TRBD1 (6 bases). CDR1 is KGHSH, CDR2 LQKENI, per germline. CDR3 size: 16 residues. The CDR3 region is CASSPLQGSYQQTQYF. The DNA of the CDR3 is TGTGCCAGCTCACCCCTACAGGGTTCGTACCAACAGACCCAGTACTTC. Combining the CDR3 with reference TRBV18 and TRBJ2-5 gives the whole variable domain NAGVMQNPRHLVRRRGQEARLRCSPMKGHSHVYWYRQLPEEGLKFMVYLQKENIIDESGMPKERFSAEFPKEGPSILRIQQVVRGDSAAYFCASSPLQGSYQQTQYFGPGTRLLVL.

This clonotype was detected many times. CDR3 nucleotide sequence: TGTGCCAGCAGAGGGACAGTGGCTTTGGGCGAGCAGTACTTC. Residues: CASRGTVALGEQYF. The chain combines TRBV27 with TRBJ2-7; TRBD1 aligns across 7 bases. CDR1 MNHEY and CDR2 SMNVEV come from the germline V gene (reference sequence). The CDR3 is 14 residues long. With 6 bases clipped from V and 6 bases from J, the junction kept 11 bases outside the gene matches.

The chain links TRBV12-5 to TRBJ2-1; D gene uncertain. Germline V gene lookup returns CDR1 LGHNT and CDR2 FRNRAP. This CDR3 spans 13 amino acids. Trimming shortened V by 7 bases and J by 7 bases, and 14 bases separated the two germline ends. CDR3 sequence (DNA): TGTGCTAGTGCCGGGCCTCTTGGAAATGAGCAGTTCTTC. This encodes CASAGPLGNEQFF.

The chain links TRBV24-1 to TRBJ2-2, with 8 bases fitting TRBD2. V lost 10 bases to trimming and J lost 0 bases; unmatched junction nucleotides: 6. The CDR3 spans 15 residues. Per germline, CDR1 KGHDR and CDR2 SFDVKD. DNA for the CDR3: TGTGCCACGGGCGGCGGGGGGCCGAACACCGGGGAGCTGTTTTTT. It is translated as CATGGGGPNTGELFF.

This clonotype was found a few times. The chain is built from TRBV25-1 and TRBJ2-1; the D gene could be TRBD1 or TRBD2 (6 bases each). The V gene's germline CDR1 is MGHDK and CDR2 SYGVNS. The CDR3 spans 16 residues. V lost 7 bases to trimming and J lost 3 bases, with 19 bases between them. CDR3 region: CASIGGRGRFYNEQFF. The CDR3 coding sequence is TGTGCCAGCATTGGGGGCCGGGGGCGATTCTACAATGAGCAGTTCTTC.

This clonotype was counted ten times or more. V gene TRBV7-9 combines with J gene TRBJ1-2, with D tentatively TRBD1 (5 bases). Looked up from germline, CDR1 is SEHNR and CDR2 is FQNEAQ (reference sequence). The CDR3 extends over 12 amino acids. Trimming removed 5 bases from V and 3 bases from J, with 7 bases in between. CDR3 sequence (DNA): TGTGCCAGCAGCCCAGGGTACTATGGCTACACCTTC. Amino acids: CASSPGYYGYTF.

This clonotype was picked up many times. The chain recombines TRBV7-2 with TRBJ2-7; D is possibly TRBD2 (5 bases). Trimming removed 1 base at V and 2 bases at J, with 12 bases between. Per the germline V gene, CDR1 is SGHTA and CDR2 is FQGNSA. This CDR3 comprises 15 residues. The CDR3 bases are TGTGCCAGCAGCTTAGATAGCGAGCACACCTACGAGCAGTACTTC. Its translation: CASSLDSEHTYEQYF. Full variable domain (rest looked up from reference TRBV7-2 and TRBJ2-7): GAGVSQSPSNKVTEKGKDVELRCDPISGHTALYWYRQSLGQGLEFLIYFQGNSAPDKSGLPSDRFSAERTGGSVSTLTIQRTQQEDSAVYLCASSLDSEHTYEQYFGPGTRLTVT.